This T cell receptor (beta chain) came from a study of blood T cells in healthy people across ages. The germline V gene encodes CDR1 SEHNR and CDR2 FQNEAQ (reference sequence). The CDR3 is made up of 15 amino acids. The V and J ends lost 5 bases and 6 bases respectively, with 18 bases between them. Next came a second PCR, run for about 7 to 11 cycles, which used a sample-barcoded 5' primer along with a J-beta primer mix. The authors tagged each cDNA molecule using a template-switch adaptor with 12 random nucleotides. TCRdb analysed the 5' RACE reads with MiXCR anew, one entry per CDR3 protein. The table records 1.5 million to 2 million distinct CDR3 sequences, about 39% of them present only once.

The chain links TRBV7-9 to TRBJ2-3; D is ambiguous. The TCR originated in a human donor in good health. Sequences were obtained from blood. DNA of the CDR3: TGTGCCAGCAGCCTCACACCAATCGCCGGGGATACGCAGTATTTT. As protein: CASSLTPIAGDTQYF.